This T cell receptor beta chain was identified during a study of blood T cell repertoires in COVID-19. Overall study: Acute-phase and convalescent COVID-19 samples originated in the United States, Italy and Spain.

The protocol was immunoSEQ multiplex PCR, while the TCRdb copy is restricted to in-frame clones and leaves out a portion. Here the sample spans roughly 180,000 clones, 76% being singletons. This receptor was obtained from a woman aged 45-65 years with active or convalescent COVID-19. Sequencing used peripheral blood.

CDR3 residues: CASGPASRAGVYNEQFF. The DNA of the CDR3 is TGTGCTAGTGGACCTGCAAGCCGTGCGGGAGTTTACAATGAGCAGTTCTTC. The V call is TRBV12-5, the J call TRBJ2-1; 7 nucleotides line up with TRBD2. V lost 6 bases, J lost 4 bases, and 15 bases stayed unmatched. The CDR3 contains 17 residues. CDR1 is LGHNT, CDR2 FRNRAP, per germline.